Presented here are 8 T cell receptor beta chains from one specimen sequenced in a study of control samples from healthy donors and cancer patients. Profiling relied on immunoSEQ multiplex PCR, and the TCRdb table lists in-frame clones only, not all of them. Here the sample spans about 44,000 clones, roughly 77% being singletons. The source material was formalin-fixed, paraffin-embedded tissue. The receptors shown here come from a male donor with melanoma.

On this clone: This specimen includes other DNA sequences encoding the same CDR3. The CDR3 sequence is CASSPTDSNQPQHF. The CDR3 DNA reads as TGTGCCAGCAGCCCCACAGATAGCAATCAGCCCCAGCATTTT. The chain employs TRBV7-9 and TRBJ1-5; the D is unclear. The CDR3 covers 14 residues. Germline CDR1 reads SEHNR; CDR2 reads FQNEAQ (reference sequence). The V end was cut by 5 bases, the J end by 0 bases, with 8 bases between.

The rearrangement links TRBV19 to TRBJ2-7; 8 positions agree with TRBD2. Germline CDR1 and CDR2: LNHDA and SQIVND (reference sequence). The J segment lost 4 bases and the V segment lost 3 bases, leaving 8 bases of the junction unmatched. The CDR3 extends over 15 amino acids. The CDR3 DNA sequence: TGTGCCAGTAGTATGGGTAGCGGGATCGGTTACGAGCAGTACTTC. Amino acids: CASSMGSGIGYEQYF.

V and J are TRBV27 and TRBJ1-2; 12 nucleotides agree with TRBD1. CDR1 and CDR2 (germline): MNHEY, SMNVEV (reference sequence). This CDR3 has 15 residues. The trim removed 4 bases at V and 4 bases at J, leaving 4 bases unmatched. The DNA of the CDR3 is TGTGCCAGCAGTTCGGGGACAGGGGGCGGCTATGGCTACACCTTC. This codes for CASSSGTGGGYGYTF.

This chain connects TRBV6-5 to TRBJ2-1; D is possibly TRBD2 (5 bases). V was clipped by 0 bases and J by 9 bases, with 15 bases between them. Germline CDR1 is MNHEY and CDR2 is SVGAGI. CDR3 size: 15 residues. In nucleotides, the CDR3 is TGTGCCAGCAGTTACTCGTACGGGTTTGCGGGTGAGCAGTTCTTC. It specifies CASSYSYGFAGEQFF.

The chain links TRBV2 to TRBJ1-4, with TRBD1 matching over 9 bases. CDR1 is SNHLY and CDR2 is FYNNEI in the germline V gene. There are 14 residues in the CDR3. V lost 6 bases, J lost 7 bases, and 6 bases stayed unmatched. CDR3 sequence: CASRGDRVGEKLFF. As DNA, the CDR3 is TGTGCCAGCAGGGGGGACAGGGTTGGTGAAAAACTGTTTTTT.

V is TRBV28 and J is TRBJ2-5, with 7 bases matching TRBD2. The CDR3 contains 17 residues. Germline loops: CDR1 MDHEN, CDR2 SYDVKM. Trimming took 1 base from V and 0 from J; bases not matched to a gene: 8. The CDR3 region has the DNA TGTGCCAGCAGTTTATTCCCGACTAGCCGGAACCAAGAGACCCAGTACTTC. Amino acids: CASSLFPTSRNQETQYF.

The J gene is TRBJ2-3, the V gene TRBV6-1; D is perhaps TRBD1 (5 bases). Trimming cost V 1 base and J 5 bases, with 10 bases left between them. This CDR3 has 14 amino acids. Looked up from germline, CDR1 is MNHNS and CDR2 is SASEGT. CDR3 nucleotide sequence: TGTGCCAGCAGTGAAGGTTGGCAGGGAGATACGCAGTATTTT. This codes for CASSEGWQGDTQYF.

This clone appeared a single time. This chain links TRBV28 with TRBJ2-7; unclear D gene. CDR1 is MDHEN and CDR2 is SYDVKM in the germline V gene. Between the trimmed V and J ends, which lost 5 bases and 2 bases, there was a span of 10 bases. This CDR3 is 13 amino acids long. DNA of the CDR3: TGTGCCAGCAGTACGCACTGGGCCTACGAGCAGTACTTC. It is translated as CASSTHWAYEQYF.